Sequencing of this T cell receptor (beta chain) was carried out in a study of graft-versus-host responses after intestinal transplantation. The CDR3 covers 11 residues. Germline assignment: CDR1 LNHDA and CDR2 SQIVND (reference sequence). The ends were cut back, 11 bases at V and 6 bases at J, with 13 bases in the middle. Concerning this clone itself: The antigen is not known.

Sequenced by immunoSEQ multiplex PCR; TCRdb stores in-frame clones only, minus some. Of roughly 120,000 clones in the sample, about 95% were seen once. The input for sequencing was unstimulated CD8+ T cells sorted from spleen or lymph node cells, taken before intestinal transplant. The rearrangement links TRBV19 to TRBJ1-2; D is unresolved. The source is a human donor who received an intestinal transplant. The CDR3 region is CAAWAVDGYTF. The CDR3 nucleotides read TGTGCCGCTTGGGCAGTTGATGGCTACACCTTC.